This section outlines one T cell receptor (beta chain) sequence together with its context. This clone was seen more than once but under ten times. No antigen is known for it. Base qualities are not at hand, and no much larger clone is one base apart. The protocol used for the library was the immunoSEQ multiplex PCR assay. Not all clones reach the TCRdb copy of this immuneACCESS table, which keeps in-frame sequences only. Checked studies attribute under half of the gap to unresolved V genes and leave the rest unexplained. The sample table lists approximately 32,000 clones, roughly 87% of them with a count of one. The ten largest make up roughly 0.89% of the sample. Taken from the germline V gene (reference sequence), the CDR1 and CDR2 loops are MNHNY and SVGAGI. Inclusive of the bounding cysteine and phenylalanine, the CDR3 is 13 residues long. Just the 39-base CDR3 DNA is kept, in frame starting at base 1. V lost 10 bases and J lost 3 bases; the stretch between them is 13 bases long.

This sample stems from a study of T cells in narcolepsy (dated by TCRdb to 2016 to 2019). For context, the study as a whole: Patients with narcolepsy type 1 or type 2 (NT1, NT2) and healthy control donors were enrolled in the study. The study sought autoreactive T cells targeting hypocretin neuron self-antigens (hypocretin, TRIB2) in narcolepsy patients, using TCR Vbeta sequencing to track clonotypes in blood and CSF. Overall study outcomes, separate from this receptor: No sequences matching autoreactive T cell clones were present in some of the blood memory CD4+ repertoires from patients and controls. In plots comparing CSF and blood CD4+ T cell clonotypes from the same patient, HCRT-specific and TRIB2-specific autoreactive clonotypes were highlighted. According to the report, autoreactive clonotypes were detected serially in the blood of the same patients and of different patients, but not in healthy controls. Patients and controls had comparable numbers of sequenced blood memory CD4+ clonotypes, averaging about 40,000 and 30,000, respectively.

For TCR Vbeta sequencing, memory CD4+ T cells were sorted ex vivo from the peripheral blood of both healthy controls and narcolepsy patients. The chain is assembled from TRBV6-6 and TRBJ1-5; no D segment can be confidently identified. This sequence was found in a human donor with narcolepsy. Sample: CD45RA- memory CD4+ T cells from PBMCs. Read against the paper, the sample's cell subset or site label means: memory T cells sorted ex vivo from peripheral blood. Here the CDR3 is given as CATAILDNQPQHF. The DNA sequence follows: TGTGCCACCGCTATTTTAGACAATCAGCCCCAGCATTTT.